This T cell receptor beta chain was retrieved from a study of CD8+CD57+ T cells in acquired aplastic anemia. On the study more broadly: The sorted CD4+ and CD8+ cells yielded an average around 3 ug of DNA. Notes on the study in general: In CD8+ cells, Simpson's diversity showed no significant difference between patients and controls.

Turning to this clonotype: Its antigen is currently unknown. A clone one base away is much larger, so this may be a read error.

Patients included in sequencing had previously demonstrated CD8+CD57+ cell expansion by flow cytometry. The cohort consisted entirely of patients having severe acquired aplastic anemia. The study sampled blood from patients who had received no therapy. Genomic DNA served as template for TCR beta VDJ and CDR3 profiling. TCRdb reprocessed the reads with MiXCR, giving one entry per CDR3 protein. This table has fewer than 250,000 distinct CDR3 sequences, around half appearing once. CDR1 and CDR2 (germline): SEHNR, FQNEAQ (reference sequence). The CDR3 loop spans 14 amino acids. Sequencing was carried out using sorted CD4+, CD8+, or CD8+CD57+ T cells (not recorded which) from PBMCs. The chain recombines TRBV7-9 with TRBJ2-3, with a weak D call TRBD1 (5 bases). The source of this sequence is a human donor with aplastic anemia. CDR3: CANSPRQFTDTQYF. In nucleotides, the CDR3 is TGTGCCAACAGCCCTCGACAGTTCACAGATACGCAGTATTTT.